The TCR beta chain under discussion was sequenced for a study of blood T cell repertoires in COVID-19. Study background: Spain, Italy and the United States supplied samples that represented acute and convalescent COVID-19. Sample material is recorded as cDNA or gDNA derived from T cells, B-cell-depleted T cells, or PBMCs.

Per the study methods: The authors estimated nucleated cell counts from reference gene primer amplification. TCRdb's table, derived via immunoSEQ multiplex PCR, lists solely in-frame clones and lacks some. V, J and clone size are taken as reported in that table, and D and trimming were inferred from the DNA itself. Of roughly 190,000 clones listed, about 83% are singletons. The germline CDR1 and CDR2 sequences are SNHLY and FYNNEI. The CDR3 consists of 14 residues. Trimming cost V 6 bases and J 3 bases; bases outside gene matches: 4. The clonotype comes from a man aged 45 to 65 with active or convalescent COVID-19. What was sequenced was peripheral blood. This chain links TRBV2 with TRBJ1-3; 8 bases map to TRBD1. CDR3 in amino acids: CASSQQGGGNTIYF. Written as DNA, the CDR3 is TGTGCCAGCAGCCAACAGGGGGGTGGAAACACCATATATTTT.